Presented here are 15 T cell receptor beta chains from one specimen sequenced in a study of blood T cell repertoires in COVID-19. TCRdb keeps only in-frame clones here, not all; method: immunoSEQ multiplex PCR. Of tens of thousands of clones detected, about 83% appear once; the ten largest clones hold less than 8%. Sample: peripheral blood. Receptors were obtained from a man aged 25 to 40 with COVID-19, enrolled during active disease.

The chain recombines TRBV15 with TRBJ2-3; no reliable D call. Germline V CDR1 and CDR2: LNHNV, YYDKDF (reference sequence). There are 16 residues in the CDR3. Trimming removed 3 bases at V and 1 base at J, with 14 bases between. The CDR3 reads CATSSGRFVGTDTQYF. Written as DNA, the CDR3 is TGTGCCACCAGCAGTGGGCGTTTCGTCGGCACAGATACGCAGTATTTT.

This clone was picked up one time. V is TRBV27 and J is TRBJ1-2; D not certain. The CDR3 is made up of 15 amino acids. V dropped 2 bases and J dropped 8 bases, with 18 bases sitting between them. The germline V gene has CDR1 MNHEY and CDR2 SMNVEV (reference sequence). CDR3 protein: CASSLAGSHATGYTF. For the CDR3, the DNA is TGTGCCAGCAGTTTAGCAGGCTCCCATGCAACGGGCTACACCTTC.

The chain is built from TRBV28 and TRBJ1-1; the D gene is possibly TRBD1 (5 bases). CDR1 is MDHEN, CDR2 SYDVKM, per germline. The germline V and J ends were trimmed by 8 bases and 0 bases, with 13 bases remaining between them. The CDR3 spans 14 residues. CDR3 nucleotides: TGTGCCAGCTCTGGGGCCCCCATGAACACTGAAGCTTTCTTT. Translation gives CASSGAPMNTEAFF.

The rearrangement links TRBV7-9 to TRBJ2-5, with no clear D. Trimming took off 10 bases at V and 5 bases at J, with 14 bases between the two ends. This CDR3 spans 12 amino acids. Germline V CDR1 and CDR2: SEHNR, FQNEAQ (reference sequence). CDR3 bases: TGTGCCACCTCCGGTTCGCTGGAGACCCAGTACTTC. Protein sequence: CATSGSLETQYF. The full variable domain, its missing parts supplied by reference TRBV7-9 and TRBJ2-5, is DTGVSQNPRHKITKRGQNVTFRCDPISEHNRLYWYRQTLGQGPEFLTYFQNEAQLEKSRLLSDRFSAERPKGSFSTLEIQRTEQGDSAMYLCATSGSLETQYFGPGTRLLVL.

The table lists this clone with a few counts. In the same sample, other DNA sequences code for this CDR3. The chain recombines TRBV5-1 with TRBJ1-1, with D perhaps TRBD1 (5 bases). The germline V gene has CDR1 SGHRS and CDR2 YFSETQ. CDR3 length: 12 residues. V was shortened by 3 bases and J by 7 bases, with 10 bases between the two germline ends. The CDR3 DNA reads TGCGCCAGCAGCTCAGGGCAGGATGAAGCTTTCTTT. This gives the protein CASSSGQDEAFF.

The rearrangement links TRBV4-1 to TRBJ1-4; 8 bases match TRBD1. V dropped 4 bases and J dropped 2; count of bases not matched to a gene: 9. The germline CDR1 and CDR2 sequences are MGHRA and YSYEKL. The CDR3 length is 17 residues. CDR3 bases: TGCGCCAGCAGCCCCACCATGGCAGGGGGCACTAATGAAAAACTGTTTTTT. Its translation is CASSPTMAGGTNEKLFF.

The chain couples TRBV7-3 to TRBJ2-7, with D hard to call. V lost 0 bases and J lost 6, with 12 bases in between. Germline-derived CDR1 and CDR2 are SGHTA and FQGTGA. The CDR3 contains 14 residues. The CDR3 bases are TGTGCCAGCAGCTTAACCCCGACAAGTGGCGAGCAGTACTTC. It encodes CASSLTPTSGEQYF.

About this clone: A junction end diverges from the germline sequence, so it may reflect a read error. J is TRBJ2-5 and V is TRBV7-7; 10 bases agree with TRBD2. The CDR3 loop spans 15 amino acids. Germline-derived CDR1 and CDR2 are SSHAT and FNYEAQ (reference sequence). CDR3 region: CASSSSGTSVETQYF. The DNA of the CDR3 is TGTGCTAGCAGCAGTAGTGGGACTAGCGTAGAGACCCAGTACTTC.

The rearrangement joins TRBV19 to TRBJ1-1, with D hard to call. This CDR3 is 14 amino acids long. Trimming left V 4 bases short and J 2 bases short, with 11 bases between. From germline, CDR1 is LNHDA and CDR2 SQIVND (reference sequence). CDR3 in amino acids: CASSTQTGNTEAFF. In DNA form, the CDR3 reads TGTGCCAGTAGTACCCAGACGGGTAACACTGAAGCTTTCTTT. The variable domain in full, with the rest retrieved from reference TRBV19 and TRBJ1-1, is DGGITQSPKYLFRKEGQNVTLSCEQNLNHDAMYWYRQDPGQGLRLIYYSQIVNDFQKGDIAEGYSVSREKKESFPLTVTSAQKNPTAFYLCASSTQTGNTEAFFGQGTRLTVV.

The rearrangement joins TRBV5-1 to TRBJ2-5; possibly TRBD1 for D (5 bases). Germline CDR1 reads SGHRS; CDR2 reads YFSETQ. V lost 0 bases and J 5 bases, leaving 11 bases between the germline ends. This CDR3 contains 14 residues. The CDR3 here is CASSLEGQGETQYF. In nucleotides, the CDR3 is TGCGCCAGCAGCTTGGAGGGTCAGGGTGAGACCCAGTACTTC.

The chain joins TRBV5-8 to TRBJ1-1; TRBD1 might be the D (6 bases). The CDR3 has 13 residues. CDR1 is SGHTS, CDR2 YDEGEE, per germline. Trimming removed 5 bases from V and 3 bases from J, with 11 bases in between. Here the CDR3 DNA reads TGTGCCAGCAGTCACAGGGACGACACTGAAGCTTTCTTT. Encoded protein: CASSHRDDTEAFF.

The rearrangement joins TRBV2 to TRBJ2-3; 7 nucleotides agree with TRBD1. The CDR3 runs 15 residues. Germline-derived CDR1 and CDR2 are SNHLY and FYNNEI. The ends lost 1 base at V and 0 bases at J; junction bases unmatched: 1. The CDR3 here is CASSEGTGSTDTQYF. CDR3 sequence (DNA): TGTGCCAGCAGTGAAGGGACAGGCAGCACAGATACGCAGTATTTT.

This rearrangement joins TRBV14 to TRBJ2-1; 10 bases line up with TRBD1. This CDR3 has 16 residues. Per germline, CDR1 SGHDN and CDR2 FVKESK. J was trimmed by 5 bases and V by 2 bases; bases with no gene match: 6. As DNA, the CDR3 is TGTGCCAGCAGCCAATCCGGGACAGGGGCTAACAATGAGCAGTTCTTC. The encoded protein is CASSQSGTGANNEQFF.

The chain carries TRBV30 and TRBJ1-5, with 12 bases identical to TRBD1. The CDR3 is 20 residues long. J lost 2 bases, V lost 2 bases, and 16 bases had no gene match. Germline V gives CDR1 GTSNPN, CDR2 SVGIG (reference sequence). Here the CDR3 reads CAWSLPGQGAPYIRNQPQHF. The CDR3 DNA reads TGTGCCTGGAGTCTACCGGGACAGGGGGCCCCATATATTCGCAATCAGCCCCAGCATTTT.

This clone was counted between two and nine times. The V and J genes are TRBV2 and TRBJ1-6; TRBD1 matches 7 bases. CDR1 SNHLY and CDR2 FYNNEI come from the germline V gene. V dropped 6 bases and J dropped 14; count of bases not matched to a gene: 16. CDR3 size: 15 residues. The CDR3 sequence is CASREGTAPRGALHF. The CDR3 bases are TGTGCCAGCAGGGAGGGGACAGCACCCAGGGGAGCCCTCCACTTT.